The entry below describes one T cell receptor beta chain. The antigen is undetermined. Germline V gene lookup returns CDR1 LGHNT and CDR2 FRNRAP. The ends lost 6 bases at V and 2 bases at J; junction bases unmatched: 16. The CDR3 length is 18 residues. This sample is drawn from a study of T cell responses to AZD1222 COVID-19 vaccine. Study-level results: Researchers took repertoire samples only after the peak T cell response had come. At 160-218 and 743-854, vaccine-associated CD4 TCRs were dominant, and they spanned spike. Among spike-specific TCRs, nearly half reportedly target unmutated variant regions. It was only a handful of AZD1222 recipients who were seropositive at baseline.

Data came from immunoSEQ multiplex PCR; TCRdb stores just in-frame clones and leaves some out. The sample includes roughly 150,000 clones, approximately 94% of them seen just once. The V gene is TRBV12-5, the J gene TRBJ1-3; 7 nucleotides align to TRBD1. The receptor was isolated from an adult in good health. The sequencing used peripheral blood, collected on day 0 of AZD1222 vaccination. CDR3: CASGHRPTGQGAGNTIYF. CDR3 nucleotide sequence: TGTGCTAGTGGGCATAGACCGACAGGGCAAGGAGCTGGAAACACCATATATTTT.